This T cell receptor beta chain was sequenced for a study of cytomegalovirus exposure and HLA in healthy donors. Whole-study context: Genotyping showed roughly 83% of roughly 400 donors falling in the Caucasian-associated ancestry cluster. Study results and limitations: Across donors, most TCRs were seen rarely, yet some public ones were widespread. Accurate prediction of most subjects' HLA-A and HLA-B alleles from TCR beta sequences was reported. An analysis done earlier found most TCR beta V segments productive about 87% or about 30% of the time.

This clone appeared a few times. The antigen remains undetermined. A multiplex PCR was run with 60 Vbeta primers and 13 Jbeta primers. The data were produced by immunoSEQ multiplex PCR, yet TCRdb's version contains in-frame clones alone and is incomplete. This sample has 150,000 to 200,000 clones, with approximately 65% found just once. This CDR3 contains 16 residues. Germline CDR1 is SNHLY and CDR2 is FYNNEI. V shed 4 bases and J shed 1 base, with 16 bases lying between them. Sequenced: PBMCs. This chain uses TRBV2 with TRBJ2-5; a possible D gene is TRBD1 (5 bases). The TCR was taken from a man aged 35 to 55 in good health and CMV-seronegative. The CDR3 sequence is CASSGTTGSRQETQYF. The CDR3 DNA is TGTGCCAGCAGTGGGACCACAGGTAGCCGCCAAGAGACCCAGTACTTC.